This TCR beta chain was obtained from a study of cytomegalovirus exposure and HLA in healthy donors. Primers for the PCR totalled 60 Vbeta and 13 Jbeta. Sequencing was performed with immunoSEQ multiplex PCR; in TCRdb, only in-frame clones are kept and a portion is missing. The sample shows around 93,000 clones, about two thirds of them seen only once. On this clone: No antigen is known for it.

Study outcomes and limitations: The presence/absence work took it that sequencing depth was about the same across donors. In a later analysis, parvovirus B19, influenza, CMV and Epstein-Barr virus appeared linked to several top co-occurrence clusters. A later examination showed that TCR association rates differed by HLA locus, with DRB1 most and HLA-C fewest. Sequences of the TCR beta chain were said to predict the HLA-A and HLA-B alleles of most subjects accurately.

Germline-derived CDR1 and CDR2 are SGHRS and YFSETQ. Germline trimming cut 0 bases from V and 8 bases from J; bases unmatched to any gene: 9. The CDR3 loop spans 15 amino acids. This TCR came from a boy under 18 in good health and CMV-seropositive. This chain joins TRBV5-1 and TRBJ2-7, with 9 bases aligning to TRBD1. Sequencing input: PBMCs. The CDR3 DNA reads TGCGCCAGCAGCTTGGAACCGGGACAGGGAAACAAGCAGTACTTC. This encodes CASSLEPGQGNKQYF.